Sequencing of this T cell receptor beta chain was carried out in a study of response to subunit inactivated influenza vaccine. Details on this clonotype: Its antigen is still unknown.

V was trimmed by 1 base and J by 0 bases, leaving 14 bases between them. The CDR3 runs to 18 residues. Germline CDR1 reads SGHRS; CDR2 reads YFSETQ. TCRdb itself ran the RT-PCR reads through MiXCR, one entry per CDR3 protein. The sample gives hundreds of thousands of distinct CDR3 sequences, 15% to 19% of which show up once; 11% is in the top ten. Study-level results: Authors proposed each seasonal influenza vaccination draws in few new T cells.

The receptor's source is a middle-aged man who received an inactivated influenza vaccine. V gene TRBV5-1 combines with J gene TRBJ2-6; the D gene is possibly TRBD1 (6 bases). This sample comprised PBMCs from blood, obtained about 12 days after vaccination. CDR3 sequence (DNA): TGCGCCAGCAGCTTGTTTTCGGGACAACTCTCTGGGGCCAACGTCCTGACTTTC. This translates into CASSLFSGQLSGANVLTF.